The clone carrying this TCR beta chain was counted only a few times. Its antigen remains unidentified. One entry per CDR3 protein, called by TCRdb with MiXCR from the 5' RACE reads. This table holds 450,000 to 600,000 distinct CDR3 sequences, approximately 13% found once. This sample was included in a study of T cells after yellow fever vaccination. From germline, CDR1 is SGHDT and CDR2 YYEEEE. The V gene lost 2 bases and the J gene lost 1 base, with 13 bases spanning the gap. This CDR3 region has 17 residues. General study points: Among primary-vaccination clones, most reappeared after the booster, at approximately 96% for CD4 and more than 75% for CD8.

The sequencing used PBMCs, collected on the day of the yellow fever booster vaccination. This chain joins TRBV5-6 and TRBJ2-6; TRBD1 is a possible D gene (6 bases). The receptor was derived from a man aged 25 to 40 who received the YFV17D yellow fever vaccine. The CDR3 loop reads CASSFGQGTSGANVLTF. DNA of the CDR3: TGTGCCAGCAGCTTCGGGCAGGGGACGTCTGGGGCCAACGTCCTGACTTTC.